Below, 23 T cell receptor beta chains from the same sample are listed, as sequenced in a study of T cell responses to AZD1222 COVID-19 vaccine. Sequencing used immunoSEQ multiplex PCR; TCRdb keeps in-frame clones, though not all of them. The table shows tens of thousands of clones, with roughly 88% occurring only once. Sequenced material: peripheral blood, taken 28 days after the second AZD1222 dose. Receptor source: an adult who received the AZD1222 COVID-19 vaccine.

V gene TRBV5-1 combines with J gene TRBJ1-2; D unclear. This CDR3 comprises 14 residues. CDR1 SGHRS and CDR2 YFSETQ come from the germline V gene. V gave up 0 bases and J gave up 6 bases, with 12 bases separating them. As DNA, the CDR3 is TGCGCCAGCAGCTTGGGGCGCCTGGGCCATGGCTACACCTTC. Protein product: CASSLGRLGHGYTF.

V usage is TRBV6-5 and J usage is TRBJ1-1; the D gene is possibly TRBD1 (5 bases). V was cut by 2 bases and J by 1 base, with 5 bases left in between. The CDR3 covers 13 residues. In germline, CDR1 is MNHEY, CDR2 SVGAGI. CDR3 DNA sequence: TGTGCCAGCAGTTACACAGGGAACACTGAAGCTTTCTTT. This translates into CASSYTGNTEAFF.

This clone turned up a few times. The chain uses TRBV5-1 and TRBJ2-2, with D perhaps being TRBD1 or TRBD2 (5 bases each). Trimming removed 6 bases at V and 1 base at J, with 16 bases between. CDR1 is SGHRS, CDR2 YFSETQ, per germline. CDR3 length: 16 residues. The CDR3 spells CASTKLGAMNTGELFF. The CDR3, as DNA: TGCGCCAGCACCAAACTCGGGGCAATGAACACCGGGGAGCTGTTTTTT.

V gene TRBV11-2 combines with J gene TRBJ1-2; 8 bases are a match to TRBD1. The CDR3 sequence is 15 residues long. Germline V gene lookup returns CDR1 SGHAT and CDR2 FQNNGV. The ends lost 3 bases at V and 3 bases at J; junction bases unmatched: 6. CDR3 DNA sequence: TGTGCCAGCAGCTTTCAGGGGGCGGTCTACTATGGCTACACCTTC. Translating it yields CASSFQGAVYYGYTF.

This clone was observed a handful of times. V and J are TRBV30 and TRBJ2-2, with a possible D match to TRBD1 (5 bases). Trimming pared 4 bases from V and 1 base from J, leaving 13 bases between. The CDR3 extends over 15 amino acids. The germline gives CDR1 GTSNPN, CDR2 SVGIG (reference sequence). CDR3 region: CAWNLLGQNTGELFF. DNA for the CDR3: TGTGCCTGGAATCTCCTCGGACAGAACACCGGGGAGCTGTTTTTT.

The CDR3 loop reads CATSRAPAYSGNTIYF. The CDR3 DNA sequence: TGTGCCACCAGCAGAGCCCCAGCTTACTCTGGAAACACCATATATTTT. The chain recombines TRBV15 with TRBJ1-3; D is uncertain. Trimming pared 1 base from V and 0 bases from J, leaving 10 bases between. The CDR3 extends over 16 amino acids. Germline loops: CDR1 LNHNV, CDR2 YYDKDF (reference sequence).

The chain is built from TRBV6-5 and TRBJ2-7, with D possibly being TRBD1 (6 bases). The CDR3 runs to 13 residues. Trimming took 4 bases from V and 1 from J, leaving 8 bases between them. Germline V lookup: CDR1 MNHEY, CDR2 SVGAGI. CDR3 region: CASSFRGSYEQYF. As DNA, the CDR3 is TGTGCCAGCAGTTTCAGGGGTTCCTACGAGCAGTACTTC.

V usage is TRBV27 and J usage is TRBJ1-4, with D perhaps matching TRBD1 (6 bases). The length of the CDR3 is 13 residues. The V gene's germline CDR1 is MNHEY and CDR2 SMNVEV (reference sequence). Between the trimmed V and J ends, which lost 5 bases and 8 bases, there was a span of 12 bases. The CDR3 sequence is CASSPRGREKLFF. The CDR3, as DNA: TGTGCCAGCAGTCCCAGGGGTAGAGAAAAACTGTTTTTT.

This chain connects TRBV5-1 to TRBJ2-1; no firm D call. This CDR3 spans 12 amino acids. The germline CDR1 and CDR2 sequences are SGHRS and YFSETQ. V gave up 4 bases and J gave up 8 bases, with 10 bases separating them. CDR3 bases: TGCGCCAGCAGCCCGCCGGGCGATGAGCAGTTCTTC. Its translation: CASSPPGDEQFF.

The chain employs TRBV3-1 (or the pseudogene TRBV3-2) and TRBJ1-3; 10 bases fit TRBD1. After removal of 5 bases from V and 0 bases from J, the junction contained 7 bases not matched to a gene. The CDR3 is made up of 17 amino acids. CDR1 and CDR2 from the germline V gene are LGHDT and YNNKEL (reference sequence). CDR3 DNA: TGTGCCAGCAGCGCAGGGACAGGGGCTCTCTCTGGAAACACCATATATTTT. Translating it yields CASSAGTGALSGNTIYF.

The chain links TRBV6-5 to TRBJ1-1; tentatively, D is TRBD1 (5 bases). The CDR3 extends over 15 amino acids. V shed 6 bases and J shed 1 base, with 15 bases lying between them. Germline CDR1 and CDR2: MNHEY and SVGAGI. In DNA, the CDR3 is TGTGCCAGCAGACTTTTGGGGCCTAAGAACACTGAAGCTTTCTTT. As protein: CASRLLGPKNTEAFF.

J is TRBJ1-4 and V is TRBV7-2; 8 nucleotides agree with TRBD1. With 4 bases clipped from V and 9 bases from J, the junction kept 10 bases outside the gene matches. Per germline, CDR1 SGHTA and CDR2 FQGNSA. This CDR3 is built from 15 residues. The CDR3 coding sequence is TGTGCCAGCAGCTCCCCGCAGGGGGCAGTCAAAAAACTGTTTTTT. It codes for CASSSPQGAVKKLFF.

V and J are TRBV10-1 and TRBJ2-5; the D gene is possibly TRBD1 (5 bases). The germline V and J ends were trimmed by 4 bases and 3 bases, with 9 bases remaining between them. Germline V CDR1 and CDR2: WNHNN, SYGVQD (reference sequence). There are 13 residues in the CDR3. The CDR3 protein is CASSVGREETQYF. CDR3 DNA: TGCGCCAGCAGTGTTGGCAGGGAAGAGACCCAGTACTTC.

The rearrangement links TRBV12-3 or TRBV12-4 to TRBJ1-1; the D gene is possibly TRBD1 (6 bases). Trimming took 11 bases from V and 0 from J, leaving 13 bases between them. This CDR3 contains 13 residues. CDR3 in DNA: TGTGCCTCTAGGAGGGGGATGAACACTGAAGCTTTCTTT. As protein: CASRRGMNTEAFF.

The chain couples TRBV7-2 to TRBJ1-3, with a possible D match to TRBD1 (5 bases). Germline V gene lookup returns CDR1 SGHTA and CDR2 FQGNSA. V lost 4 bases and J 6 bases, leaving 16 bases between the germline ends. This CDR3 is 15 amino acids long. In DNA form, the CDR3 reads TGTGCCAGCAGCTCGGGGGGTTACGGGGCAAACACCATATATTTT. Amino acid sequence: CASSSGGYGANTIYF. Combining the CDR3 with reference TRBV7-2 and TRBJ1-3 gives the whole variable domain GAGVSQSPSNKVTEKGKDVELRCDPISGHTALYWYRQSLGQGLEFLIYFQGNSAPDKSGLPSDRFSAERTGGSVSTLTIQRTQQEDSAVYLCASSSGGYGANTIYFGEGSWLTVV.

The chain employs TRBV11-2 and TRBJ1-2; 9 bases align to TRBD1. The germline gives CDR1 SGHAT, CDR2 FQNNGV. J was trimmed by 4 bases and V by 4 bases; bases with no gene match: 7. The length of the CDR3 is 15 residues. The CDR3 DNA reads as TGTGCCAGCAGCTGGTCTCTGACAGGGGGCTATGGCTACACCTTC. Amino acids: CASSWSLTGGYGYTF.

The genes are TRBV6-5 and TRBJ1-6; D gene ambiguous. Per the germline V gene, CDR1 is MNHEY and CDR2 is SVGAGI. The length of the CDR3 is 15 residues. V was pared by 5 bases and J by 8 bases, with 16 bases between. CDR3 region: CASSPPPGYDSPLHF. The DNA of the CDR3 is TGTGCCAGCAGTCCCCCGCCGGGTTATGATTCACCCCTCCACTTT.

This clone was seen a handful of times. CDR3: CASSVPAGAGEQFF. The CDR3, as DNA: TGTGCCAGCAGCGTACCAGCGGGGGCAGGTGAGCAGTTCTTC. This chain connects TRBV9 to TRBJ2-1; 8 nucleotides match TRBD2. The CDR3 runs 14 residues. Germline lookup yields CDR1 SGDLS and CDR2 YYNGEE. With V trimmed by 1 base and J by 9 bases, 6 bases remained unmatched.

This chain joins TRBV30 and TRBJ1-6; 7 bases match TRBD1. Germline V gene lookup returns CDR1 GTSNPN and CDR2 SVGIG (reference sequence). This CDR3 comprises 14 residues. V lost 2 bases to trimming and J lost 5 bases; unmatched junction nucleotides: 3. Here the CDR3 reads CAWSLGQNNSPLHF. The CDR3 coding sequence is TGTGCCTGGAGTTTGGGACAGAATAATTCACCCCTCCACTTT.

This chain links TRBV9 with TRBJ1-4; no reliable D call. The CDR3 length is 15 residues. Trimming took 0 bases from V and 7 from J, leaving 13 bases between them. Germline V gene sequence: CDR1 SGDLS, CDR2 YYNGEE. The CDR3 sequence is CASSVDEGSSEKLFF. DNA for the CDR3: TGTGCCAGCAGCGTAGACGAGGGATCGAGTGAAAAACTGTTTTTT.

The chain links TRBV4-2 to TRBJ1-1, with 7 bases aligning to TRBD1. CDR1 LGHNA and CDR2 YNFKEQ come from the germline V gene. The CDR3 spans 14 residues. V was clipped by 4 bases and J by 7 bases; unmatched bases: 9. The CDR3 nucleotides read TGTGCCAGCAGCCGAGAGACAGGGAATGTTGAAGCTTTCTTT. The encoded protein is CASSRETGNVEAFF.

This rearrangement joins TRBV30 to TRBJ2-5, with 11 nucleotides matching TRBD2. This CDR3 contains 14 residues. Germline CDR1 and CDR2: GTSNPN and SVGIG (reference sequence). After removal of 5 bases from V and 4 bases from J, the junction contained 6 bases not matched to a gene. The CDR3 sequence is CAWDLAGGRETQYF. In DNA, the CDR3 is TGTGCCTGGGACTTAGCGGGGGGGAGAGAGACCCAGTACTTC.

The CDR3 DNA reads as TGTGCCTGGAGTGTATCGGCGGGGGGCCAAGAGACCCAGTACTTC. Translating it yields CAWSVSAGGQETQYF. The chain couples TRBV30 to TRBJ2-5, with 8 bases identical to TRBD2. With V trimmed by 0 bases and J by 1 base, 4 bases remained unmatched. CDR1 and CDR2 from the germline V gene are GTSNPN and SVGIG (reference sequence). The length of the CDR3 is 15 residues.